This entry concerns a single T cell receptor beta chain. Its antigen is as yet unknown. The record originates from a study of T-cell reconstitution after alpha-beta-depleted transplantation in children. Points from the study as a whole: Approximately two months post-transplant, alpha-beta T cells reportedly originated from several hundred expanded graft clones. T-cell counts and diversity at one year following transplant were attributed mainly to newly produced T cells. Diversity of TCRbeta at day 60 was high in some patients, arising from surviving recipient T cells and thymic progenitors.

V gave up 1 base and J gave up 1 base, with 11 bases separating them. The germline V gene encodes CDR1 MDHEN and CDR2 SYDVKM. The CDR3 contains 16 residues. Unique molecular identifiers were incorporated when the TCRbeta library was constructed. TCRdb processed the PCR reads anew with MiXCR; each CDR3 protein has one entry. Of 400,000 to 450,000 distinct CDR3 sequences listed, 43% are singletons. The TCR comes from a girl aged 2 to 9 with aplastic anemia, due to receive a stem cell transplant. The chain is built from TRBV28 and TRBJ2-4; tentative D call: TRBD1 (5 bases). The sequences come from PBMCs, collected before TCRalphabeta/CD19-depleted stem cell transplant. CDR3 DNA sequence: TGTGCCAGCAGTTTATATTATGGGGCTGCCAAAAACATTCAGTACTTC. It translates to CASSLYYGAAKNIQYF.